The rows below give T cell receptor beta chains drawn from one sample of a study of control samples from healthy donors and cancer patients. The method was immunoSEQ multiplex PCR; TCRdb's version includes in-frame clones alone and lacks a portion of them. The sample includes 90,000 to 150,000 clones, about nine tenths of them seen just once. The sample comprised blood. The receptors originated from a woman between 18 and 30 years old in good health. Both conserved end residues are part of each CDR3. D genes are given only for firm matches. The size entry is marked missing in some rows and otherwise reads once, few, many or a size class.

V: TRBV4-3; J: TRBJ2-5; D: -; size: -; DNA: TGCGCCAGCAGCCTACACCGCCACACAGGTCAAGAGACCCAGTACTTC; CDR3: CASSLHRHTGQETQYF
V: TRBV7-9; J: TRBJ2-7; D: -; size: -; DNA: TGTGCCAGCAGCTTTGGAAGCTCCTACGAGCAGTACTTC; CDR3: CASSFGSSYEQYF
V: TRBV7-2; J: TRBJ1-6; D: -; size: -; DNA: TGTGCCAGCAGCTTAGATCTGCGAGGGCGAAATTCACCCCTCCACTTT; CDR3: CASSLDLRGRNSPLHF
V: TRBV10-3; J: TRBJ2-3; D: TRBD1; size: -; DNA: TGTGCCGCCAGGGGGCAGGGTCCTCTCCCCCGATTT; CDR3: CAARGQGPLPRF
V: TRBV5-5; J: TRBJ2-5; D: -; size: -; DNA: TGTGCCAGCAGCTTGGCGACAGGGGAGGGGGAGACCCAGTACTTC; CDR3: CASSLATGEGETQYF
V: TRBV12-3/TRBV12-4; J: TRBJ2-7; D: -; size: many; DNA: TGTGCCAGCAGTGAGGGAGCCTACGAGCAGTACTTC; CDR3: CASSEGAYEQYF
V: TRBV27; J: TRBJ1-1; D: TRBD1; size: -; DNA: TGTGCCAGCAGTTTATTTGGGACAGGGGGCACTGAAGCTTTCTTT; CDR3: CASSLFGTGGTEAFF
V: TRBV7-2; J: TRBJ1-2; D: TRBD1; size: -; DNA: TGTGCCAGCACACTAACCCCCCTGCGGACAGGGAATGGCTACACCTTC; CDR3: CASTLTPLRTGNGYTF
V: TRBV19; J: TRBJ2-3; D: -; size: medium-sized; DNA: TGTGCCAGTAGTATATACGGGAGTACAGATACGCAGTATTTT; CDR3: CASSIYGSTDTQYF
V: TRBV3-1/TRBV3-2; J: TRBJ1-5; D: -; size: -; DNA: TGTGCCAGCAGCCAGGAGGGAATCAATCAGCCCCAGCATTTT; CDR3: CASSQEGINQPQHF
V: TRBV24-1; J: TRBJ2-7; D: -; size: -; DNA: TGTGCCACCAGTGATTGGCCGAGGGGACCGCCCGGGTCCTACGAGCAGTACTTC; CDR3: CATSDWPRGPPGSYEQYF
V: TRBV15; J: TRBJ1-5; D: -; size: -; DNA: TGTGCCACCAGCAGAGAGCCCAGACAGGGCAATCAGCCCCAGCATTTT; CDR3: CATSREPRQGNQPQHF
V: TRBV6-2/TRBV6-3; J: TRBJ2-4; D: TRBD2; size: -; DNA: TGTGCCAGCAGTCGAGCGGGAGAATCCAAAAACATTCAGTACTTC; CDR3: CASSRAGESKNIQYF
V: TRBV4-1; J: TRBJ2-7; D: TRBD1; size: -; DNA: TGCGCCAGCAGCCAACGGGACAGGGTCGGGGCGGGAGACTTCTCCTACGAGCAGTACTTC; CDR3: CASSQRDRVGAGDFSYEQYF
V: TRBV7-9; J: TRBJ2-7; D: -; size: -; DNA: TGTGCCAGCAGCCCCGGCGGGGACTTCTCCTACGAGCAGTACTTC; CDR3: CASSPGGDFSYEQYF
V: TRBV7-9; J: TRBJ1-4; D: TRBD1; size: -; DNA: TGTGCCAGCAGCTTGTGGACAGGGGGCATTGAAAAACTGTTTTTT; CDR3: CASSLWTGGIEKLFF
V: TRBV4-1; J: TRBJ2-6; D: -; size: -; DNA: TGCGCCAGCAGCCACAGGGATAACTCTGGGGCCAACGTCCTGACTTTC; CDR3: CASSHRDNSGANVLTF
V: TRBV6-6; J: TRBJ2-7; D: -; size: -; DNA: TGTGCCAGCACCCGAAAATCCGGGGCCTCCTACGAGCAGTACTTC; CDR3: CASTRKSGASYEQYF
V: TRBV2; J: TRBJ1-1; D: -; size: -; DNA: TGTGCCAGCAAATCTGGTGGGAACACTGAAGCTTTCTTT; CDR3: CASKSGGNTEAFF
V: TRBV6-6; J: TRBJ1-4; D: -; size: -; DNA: TGTGCCAGCAGATTACAGGGTGGTAATGAAAAACTGTTTTTT; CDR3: CASRLQGGNEKLFF
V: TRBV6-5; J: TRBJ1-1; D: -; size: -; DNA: TGTGCCAGCAGCCTCCTGGACGCTCTCTACACTGAAGCTTTCTTT; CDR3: CASSLLDALYTEAFF
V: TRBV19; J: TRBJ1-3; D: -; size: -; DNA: TGTGCCAGTAGGACGATCGGGAAGGGCTGGAGCTCTGGAAACACCATATATTTT; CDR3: CASRTIGKGWSSGNTIYF
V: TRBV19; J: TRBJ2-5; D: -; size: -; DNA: TGTGCCAGTAGTCCAGCAGGGGTAGAGACCCAGTACTTC; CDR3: CASSPAGVETQYF
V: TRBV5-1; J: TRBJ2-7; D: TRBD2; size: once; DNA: TGCGCCAGCAGCTTGGGGCAGCGGGGTCTCTACGAGCAGTACTTC; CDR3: CASSLGQRGLYEQYF
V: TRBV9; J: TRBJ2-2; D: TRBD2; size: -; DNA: TGTGCCAGCAGCGTTAGACTAGCGGGCGTGAACACCGGGGAGCTGTTTTTT; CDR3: CASSVRLAGVNTGELFF
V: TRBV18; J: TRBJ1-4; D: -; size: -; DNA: TGTGCCAGCTCTCTGGGGAAAGGGCCAACTGAAAAACTGTTTTTT; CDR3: CASSLGKGPTEKLFF
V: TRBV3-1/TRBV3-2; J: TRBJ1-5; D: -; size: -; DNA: TGTGCCAGCAGCCAAGAATGTTCGCGCCATGATTATAGCAATCAGCCCCAGCATTTT; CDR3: CASSQECSRHDYSNQPQHF
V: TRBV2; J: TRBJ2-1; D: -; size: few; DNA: TGTGCCAGCAGTGAGGGCGCGGGGCTCTACAATGAGCAGTTCTTC; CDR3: CASSEGAGLYNEQFF
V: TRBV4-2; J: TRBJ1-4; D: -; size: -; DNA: TGTGCCAGCAGCCAAGATCACGGATTTGTGGGTGAAAAACTGTTTTTT; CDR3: CASSQDHGFVGEKLFF
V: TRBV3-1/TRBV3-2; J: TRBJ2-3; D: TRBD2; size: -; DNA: TGTGCCAGCAGCCAAGTCCCCACCCTAGCGGGAGGATCACGTATGAGTGCAGATACGCAGTATTTT; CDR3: CASSQVPTLAGGSRMSADTQYF
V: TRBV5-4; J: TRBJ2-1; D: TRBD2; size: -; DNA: TGTGCCAGCAGCCCGTTTCGGGGGGGGCAGAACAATGAGCAGTTCTTC; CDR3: CASSPFRGGQNNEQFF
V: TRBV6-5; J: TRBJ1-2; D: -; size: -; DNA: TGTGCCAGCAGCCCCAGGGCAGGGAGGTACTATGGCTACACCTTC; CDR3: CASSPRAGRYYGYTF
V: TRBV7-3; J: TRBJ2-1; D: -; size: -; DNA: TGTGCCAGCAGCTTAACGGGCGATGAGCAGTTCTTC; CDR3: CASSLTGDEQFF
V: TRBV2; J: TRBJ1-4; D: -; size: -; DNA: TGTGCCAGCAGTGAAGTGGGGTTCCGGGATGAAAAACTGTTTTTT; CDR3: CASSEVGFRDEKLFF
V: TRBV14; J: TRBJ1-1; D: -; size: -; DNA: TGTGCCAGCAGTCTGGACAGCCCAATGAACACTGAAGCTTTCTTT; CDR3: CASSLDSPMNTEAFF
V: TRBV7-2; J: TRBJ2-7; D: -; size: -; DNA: TGTGCCAGCAGCTTAATCGGTGGATCGACTACCTACGAGCAGTACTTC; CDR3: CASSLIGGSTTYEQYF
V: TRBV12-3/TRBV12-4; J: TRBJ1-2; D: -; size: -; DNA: TGTGCCAGCAGTTTGTCTCGATTCTATGGCTACACCTTC; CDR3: CASSLSRFYGYTF
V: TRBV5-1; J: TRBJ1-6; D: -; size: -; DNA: TGCGCCAGCAGCTTGAACCCTGGCCCCGGGGGAAGGAGTTCACCCCTCCACTTT; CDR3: CASSLNPGPGGRSSPLHF
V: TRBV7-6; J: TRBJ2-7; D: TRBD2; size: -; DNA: TGTGCCAGCAGCTTAGAGTCAGGGACTACCTACGAGCAGTACTTC; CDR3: CASSLESGTTYEQYF
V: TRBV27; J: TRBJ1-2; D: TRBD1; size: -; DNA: TGTGCCAGCAGTTTCGACCGGGACAGGGGCCACTATGGCTACACCTTC; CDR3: CASSFDRDRGHYGYTF
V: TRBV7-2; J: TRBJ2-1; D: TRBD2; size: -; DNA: TGTGCCAGCAGCCCCACGGCGGGGGGGCTCCGCTCCTACAATGAGCAGTTCTTC; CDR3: CASSPTAGGLRSYNEQFF
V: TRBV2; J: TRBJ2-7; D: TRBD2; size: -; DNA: TGTGCCAGCAGTGTTAGCGGGGGATCCTACGAGCAGTACTTC; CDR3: CASSVSGGSYEQYF
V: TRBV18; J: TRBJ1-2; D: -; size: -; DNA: TGTGCCAGCTCACCCGCCCTGTGGGATGGCTACACCTTC; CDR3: CASSPALWDGYTF
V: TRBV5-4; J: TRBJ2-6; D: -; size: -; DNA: TGTGCCAGCAGCCCCCCGTACGCCATGGGAACTTCACCTGGGGCCAACGTCCTGACTTTC; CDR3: CASSPPYAMGTSPGANVLTF
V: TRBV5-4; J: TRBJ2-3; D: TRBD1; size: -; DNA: TGTGCCAGCAGCTTGCGACAGGGAGCGATCACAGATACGCAGTATTTT; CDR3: CASSLRQGAITDTQYF
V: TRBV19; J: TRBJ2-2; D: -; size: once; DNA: TGTGCCAGTAGGGCTAGGACCACCAAACGAGTCGGGGAGCTGTTTTTT; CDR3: CASRARTTKRVGELFF
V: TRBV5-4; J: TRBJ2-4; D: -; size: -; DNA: TGTGCCAGCAGCCTCAGGACCGACGAATTAGCCAAAAACATTCAGTACTTC; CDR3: CASSLRTDELAKNIQYF
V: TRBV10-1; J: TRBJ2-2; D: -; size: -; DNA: TGCGCCAGCAGCAGTGTAAGAAGGGTTGGGGACACCGGGGAGCTGTTTTTT; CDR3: CASSSVRRVGDTGELFF
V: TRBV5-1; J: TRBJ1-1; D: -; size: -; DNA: TGCGCCAGCAGCTTGGCCGGGGGAGGCACTGAAGCTTTCTTT; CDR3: CASSLAGGGTEAFF
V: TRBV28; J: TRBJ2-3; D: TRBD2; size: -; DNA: TGTGCCAGCAGTTTGGGAGGGCGCACAGATACGCAGTATTTT; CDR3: CASSLGGRTDTQYF
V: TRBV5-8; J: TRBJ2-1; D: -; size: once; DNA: TGTGCCAGCAGCTTTTCTAGAAACTCCTACAATGAGCAGTTCTTC; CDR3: CASSFSRNSYNEQFF
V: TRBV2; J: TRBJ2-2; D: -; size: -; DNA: TGTGCCAGCAGTGACGGCACGGCCTCGGAGCTGTTTTTT; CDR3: CASSDGTASELFF
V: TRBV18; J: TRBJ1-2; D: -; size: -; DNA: TGTGCCAGCTCACCTGAGGGCTATGGCTACACCTTC; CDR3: CASSPEGYGYTF
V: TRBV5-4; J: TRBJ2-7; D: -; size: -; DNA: TGTGCCAGCTCTAACCGGGACTCGCGTGAGCAGTACTTC; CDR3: CASSNRDSREQYF